The source of this TCR beta chain is a study of shared clonotypes between healthy human individuals. Study-level results: Limitation of the genetic and exposure-history diversity represented came from the few donors. Across several donors, naive CD4 shared 5% to 6%, naive CD8 more than 3%, memory CD4 roughly 2.5%, memory CD8 about 0.4%. Among donors, the sharing of clonotypes was expected to be influenced by sequencing depth. The rarefaction results pointed to incomplete sorted-subset sequencing despite large depth.

J was trimmed by 2 bases and V by 9 bases; bases with no gene match: 10. CDR1 MDHEN and CDR2 SYDVKM come from the germline V gene. The CDR3 is 15 amino acids. The repertoire was sequenced with immunoSEQ multiplex PCR; TCRdb's copy has only in-frame clones and lacks some. The sample contains 1,400,000 or so clones, 98% to 99% of which appear only once. For this clone: The antigen is not known.

The receptor was derived from a man aged 25 to 40 in good health. The gene calls are TRBV28 and TRBJ1-2; 9 nucleotides align to TRBD1. Sequenced material: naive CD4+ T cells sorted from blood. Subset reported: CD45RA+ positively selected. CDR3 coding DNA: TGTGCCAGTGAGATGGGACAGGGCCCCAACTATGGCTACACCTTC. It is translated as CASEMGQGPNYGYTF.